This entry concerns a single T cell receptor (beta chain). The data stem from a study of blood T cell repertoires in COVID-19. Original data processing: Estimates of nucleated cell counts were drawn from the amplification of reference gene primers. The assay was immunoSEQ multiplex PCR, and TCRdb's table has in-frame clones only and misses some. The DNA gave D and trimming, while V, J and clone size come from that table. The table includes 100,000 to 150,000 clones, 88% detected once. V lost 6 bases, J lost 6 bases, and 10 bases stayed unmatched. This CDR3 is built from 15 residues. Per the germline V gene, CDR1 is LGHNT and CDR2 is FRNRAP.

V gene TRBV12-5 combines with J gene TRBJ2-1; TRBD2 agrees at 8 bases. This receptor was identified in a human donor in a cohort sampled during active COVID-19. Sequences were obtained from peripheral blood. CDR3 DNA sequence: TGTGCTAGTGGGGGGGGACTAGGGGCGATCAATGAGCAGTTCTTC. The encoded protein is CASGGGLGAINEQFF.